The clone carrying this T cell receptor beta chain was seen a single time. This specimen comes from a study of control samples from healthy donors and cancer patients. This table comes from immunoSEQ multiplex PCR, and its TCRdb copy is limited to in-frame clones, with some not included. The sample records about 120,000 clones, around 87% being singletons. This CDR3 comprises 22 residues. The specimen was blood. The chain recombines TRBV21-1 with TRBJ1-3; TRBD1 was called by the table and not checked on the DNA. TRBV21-1 is deemed a pseudogene. This clonotype was obtained from a man aged 55 to 70 in good health. This chain's CDR3 is CASSKGWVFVWHRKSSGNTIYF. Written as DNA, the CDR3 is TGTGCCAGCAGCAAAGGATGGGTCTTTGTATGGCACAGGAAGAGCTCTGGAAACACCATATATTTT.